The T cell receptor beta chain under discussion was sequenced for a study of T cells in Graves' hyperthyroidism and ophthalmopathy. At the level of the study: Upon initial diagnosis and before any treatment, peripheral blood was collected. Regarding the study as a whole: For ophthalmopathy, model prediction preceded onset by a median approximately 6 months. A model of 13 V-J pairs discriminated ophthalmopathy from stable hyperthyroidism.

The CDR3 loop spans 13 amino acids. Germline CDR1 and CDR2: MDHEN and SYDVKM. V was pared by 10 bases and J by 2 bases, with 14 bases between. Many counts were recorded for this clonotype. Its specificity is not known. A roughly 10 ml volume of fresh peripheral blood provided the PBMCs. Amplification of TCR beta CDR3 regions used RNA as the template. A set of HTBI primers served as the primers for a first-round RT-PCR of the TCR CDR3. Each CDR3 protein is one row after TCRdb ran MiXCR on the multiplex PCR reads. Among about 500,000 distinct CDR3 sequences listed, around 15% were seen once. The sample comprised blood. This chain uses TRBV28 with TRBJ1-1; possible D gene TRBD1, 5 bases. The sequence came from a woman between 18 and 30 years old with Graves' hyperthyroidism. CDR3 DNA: TGTGCCACCTCCTTGGGGGATAACACTGAAGCTTTCTTT. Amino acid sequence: CATSLGDNTEAFF.